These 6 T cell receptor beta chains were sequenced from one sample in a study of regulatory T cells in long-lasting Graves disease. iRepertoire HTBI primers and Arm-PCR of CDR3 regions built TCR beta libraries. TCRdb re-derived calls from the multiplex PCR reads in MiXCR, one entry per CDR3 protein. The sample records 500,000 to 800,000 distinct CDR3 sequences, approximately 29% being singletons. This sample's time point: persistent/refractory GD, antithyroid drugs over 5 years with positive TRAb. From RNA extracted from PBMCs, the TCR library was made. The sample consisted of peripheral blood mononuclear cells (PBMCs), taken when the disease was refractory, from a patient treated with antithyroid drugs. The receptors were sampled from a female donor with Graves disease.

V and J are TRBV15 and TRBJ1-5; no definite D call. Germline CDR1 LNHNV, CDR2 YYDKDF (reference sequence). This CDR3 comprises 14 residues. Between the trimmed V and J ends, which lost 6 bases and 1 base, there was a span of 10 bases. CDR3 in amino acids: CATRELSSNQPQHF. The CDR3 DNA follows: TGTGCCACCAGGGAATTGAGCAGCAATCAGCCCCAGCATTTT.

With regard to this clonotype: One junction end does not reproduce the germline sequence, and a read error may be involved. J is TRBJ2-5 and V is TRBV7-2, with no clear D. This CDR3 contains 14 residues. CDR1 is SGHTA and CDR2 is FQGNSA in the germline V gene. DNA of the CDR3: TGTGTCAGCAGCACCTCGACCAGCCGGGAGACCCAGTACTTC. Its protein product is CVSSTSTSRETQYF.

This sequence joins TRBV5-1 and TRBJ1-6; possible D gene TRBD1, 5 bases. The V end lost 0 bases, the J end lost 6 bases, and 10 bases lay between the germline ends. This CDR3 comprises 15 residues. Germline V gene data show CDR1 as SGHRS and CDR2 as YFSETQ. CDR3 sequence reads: CASSLEGRINSPLHF. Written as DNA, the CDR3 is TGCGCCAGCAGCTTGGAGGGACGGATTAATTCACCCCTCCACTTT.

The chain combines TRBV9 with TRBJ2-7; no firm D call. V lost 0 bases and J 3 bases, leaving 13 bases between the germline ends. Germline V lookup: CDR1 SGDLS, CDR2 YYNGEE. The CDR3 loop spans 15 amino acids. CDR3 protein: CASSVGRHGYYEQYF. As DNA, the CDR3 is TGTGCCAGCAGCGTAGGTCGTCACGGTTACTACGAGCAGTACTTC.

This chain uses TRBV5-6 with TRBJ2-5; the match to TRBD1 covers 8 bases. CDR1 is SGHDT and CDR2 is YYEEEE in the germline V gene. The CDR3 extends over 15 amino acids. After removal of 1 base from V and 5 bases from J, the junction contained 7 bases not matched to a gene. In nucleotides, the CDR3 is TGTGCCAGCAGCTTGTCGCAGGGGGCCGCGGAGACCCAGTACTTC. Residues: CASSLSQGAAETQYF. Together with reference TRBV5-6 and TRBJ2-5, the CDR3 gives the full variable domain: DAGVTQSPTHLIKTRGQQVTLRCSPKSGHDTVSWYQQALGQGPQFIFQYYEEEERQRGNFPDRFSGHQFPNYSSELNVNALLLGDSALYLCASSLSQGAAETQYFGPGTRLLVL.

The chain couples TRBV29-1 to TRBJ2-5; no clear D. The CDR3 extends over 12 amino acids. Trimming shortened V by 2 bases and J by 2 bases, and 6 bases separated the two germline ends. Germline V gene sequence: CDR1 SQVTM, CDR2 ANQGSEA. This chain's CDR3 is CSVERQQETQYF. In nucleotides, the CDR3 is TGCAGCGTTGAACGCCAGCAAGAGACCCAGTACTTC.